Presented here are 27 T cell receptor beta chains from one specimen sequenced in a study of T cell responses to AZD1222 COVID-19 vaccine. This table comes from immunoSEQ multiplex PCR, and its TCRdb copy is limited to in-frame clones, with some not included. The table has roughly 160,000 clones, roughly 92% seen once. The sequenced sample was peripheral blood, obtained on day 0 of AZD1222 vaccination. Receptors originate from an adult in good health.

The chain uses TRBV6-1 and TRBJ2-7; maybe TRBD2 (6 bases). Between the trimmed V and J ends, which lost 2 bases and 5 bases, there was a span of 16 bases. This CDR3 has 15 amino acids. CDR1 and CDR2 (germline): MNHNS, SASEGT. CDR3 sequence: CASSEIGGLDNEQYF. The CDR3 DNA reads as TGTGCCAGCAGTGAAATCGGGGGATTGGACAACGAGCAGTACTTC.

This clone has only a few counts. The V call is TRBV10-1, the J call TRBJ2-7; D possibly corresponds to TRBD1 (6 bases). CDR1 is WNHNN and CDR2 is SYGVQD in the germline V gene (reference sequence). The CDR3 totals 14 residues. V lost 7 bases to trimming and J lost 2 bases, with 15 bases between them. The CDR3 DNA sequence: TGCGCCAGCATATACAGGGAATCAGCCTACGAGCAGTACTTC. It specifies CASIYRESAYEQYF.

The genes are TRBV19 and TRBJ1-1; the D gene is possibly TRBD1 (6 bases). Trimming cost V 3 bases and J 5 bases, with 13 bases left between them. The CDR3 is 14 residues long. The germline V gene has CDR1 LNHDA and CDR2 SQIVND (reference sequence). The CDR3 loop is CASSITGRGTEAFF. In nucleotides, the CDR3 is TGTGCCAGTAGTATCACAGGCAGGGGTACTGAAGCTTTCTTT.

J is TRBJ2-2 and V is TRBV6-6; TRBD1 matches 9 bases. This CDR3 is built from 13 residues. V shed 8 bases, J shed 4 bases, and the junction held 2 bases outside the gene matches. Germline V gene data show CDR1 as MNHNY and CDR2 as SVGAGI (reference sequence). CDR3: CASDRGITGELFF. The CDR3 DNA follows: TGTGCCAGCGACAGGGGGATCACCGGGGAGCTGTTTTTT.

This chain links TRBV27 with TRBJ1-2, with D tentatively TRBD1 (6 bases). CDR3 length equals 13 residues. CDR1 is MNHEY, CDR2 SMNVEV, per germline (reference sequence). The V end lost 2 bases, the J end lost 9 bases, and 13 bases lay between the germline ends. CDR3 in amino acids: CASSLGGQKSYTF. DNA for the CDR3: TGTGCCAGCAGTTTAGGGGGGCAAAAAAGCTACACCTTC.

The chain has TRBV6-1 and TRBJ1-6; no clear D gene. This CDR3 region has 12 residues. Germline loops: CDR1 MNHNS, CDR2 SASEGT. Trimming removed 2 bases at V and 13 bases at J, with 9 bases between. CDR3 loop: CASSEWGGPLHF. CDR3 in DNA: TGTGCCAGCAGTGAATGGGGTGGCCCCCTCCACTTT.

The chain uses TRBV5-1 and TRBJ2-7, with D tentatively TRBD2 (5 bases). Germline V gives CDR1 SGHRS, CDR2 YFSETQ. The CDR3 sequence is 13 residues long. Trimming cost V 1 base and J 3 bases, with 8 bases left between them. Here the CDR3 reads CASSLSGDYEQYF. DNA of the CDR3: TGCGCCAGCAGCTTGAGCGGTGACTACGAGCAGTACTTC.

V gene TRBV5-8 combines with J gene TRBJ1-5; tentatively, D is TRBD1 (5 bases). Trimming shortened V by 9 bases and J by 5 bases, and 12 bases separated the two germline ends. Germline V gives CDR1 SGHTS, CDR2 YDEGEE. The CDR3 is 12 amino acids. The CDR3 DNA sequence: TGTGCCACCCAGGGTATTTATCAGCCCCAGCATTTT. Amino acid sequence: CATQGIYQPQHF.

The gene calls are TRBV10-3 and TRBJ2-7, with D maybe TRBD2 (6 bases). V was trimmed by 10 bases and J by 1 base, leaving 11 bases between them. The CDR3 loop spans 12 amino acids. Germline V lookup: CDR1 ENHRY, CDR2 SYGVKD. In DNA form, the CDR3 reads TGTGCCACAGGGACTCTATCCTACGAGCAGTACTTC. Amino acid sequence: CATGTLSYEQYF.

The chain recombines TRBV19 with TRBJ1-5; TRBD1 matches 9 bases. Per the germline V gene, CDR1 is LNHDA and CDR2 is SQIVND (reference sequence). The CDR3 spans 14 residues. V lost 5 bases to trimming and J lost 7 bases; unmatched junction nucleotides: 6. The CDR3 spells CASSATGGRQPQHF. The CDR3 nucleotides are TGTGCCAGTAGTGCCACAGGGGGCCGACAGCCCCAGCATTTT.

The chain employs TRBV7-9 and TRBJ1-2; the D gene is possibly TRBD1 (6 bases). The CDR3 is 14 amino acids. The V end lost 2 bases, the J end lost 8 bases, and 15 bases lay between the germline ends. Germline CDR1 reads SEHNR; CDR2 reads FQNEAQ (reference sequence). For the CDR3, the DNA is TGTGCCAGCAGCTTATCCCTCTTGACAGGAGGCTACACCTTC. Translating it yields CASSLSLLTGGYTF. The full variable domain, in which reference TRBV7-9 and TRBJ1-2 provide the parts outside the CDR3, is DTGVSQNPRHKITKRGQNVTFRCDPISEHNRLYWYRQTLGQGPEFLTYFQNEAQLEKSRLLSDRFSAERPKGSFSTLEIQRTEQGDSAMYLCASSLSLLTGGYTFGSGTRLTVV.

The rearrangement joins TRBV19 to TRBJ2-7, with TRBD1 matching 8 bases. Germline trimming cut 5 bases from V and 2 bases from J; bases unmatched to any gene: 5. Germline V lookup: CDR1 LNHDA, CDR2 SQIVND (reference sequence). This CDR3 has 14 residues. The CDR3 DNA sequence: TGTGCCAGTAGTCAGGACAGGGCCACCTACGAGCAGTACTTC. Its translation is CASSQDRATYEQYF.

The J gene is TRBJ2-5, the V gene TRBV28, with a possible D match to TRBD1 (6 bases). V shed 3 bases and J shed 3 bases, with 11 bases lying between them. The CDR3 runs 14 residues. Germline assignment: CDR1 MDHEN and CDR2 SYDVKM. CDR3 DNA sequence: TGTGCCAGCAGTTTCTGGGGGCCCGAAGAGACCCAGTACTTC. This gives the protein CASSFWGPEETQYF.

The table lists this clone with a count of one. This chain connects TRBV6-5 to TRBJ1-1; D is undetermined. The CDR3 sequence is 15 residues long. V shed 2 bases and J shed 0 bases, with 10 bases lying between them. Germline CDR1 and CDR2: MNHEY and SVGAGI. The CDR3 here is CASSYVGRMNTEAFF. CDR3 nucleotides: TGTGCCAGCAGTTACGTGGGGAGGATGAACACTGAAGCTTTCTTT.

This chain uses TRBV18 with TRBJ1-5; 7 nucleotides match TRBD1. CDR3 length: 16 amino acids. Germline V gives CDR1 KGHSH, CDR2 LQKENI. Losses at the gene ends were 3 bases for V and 5 bases for J; bases not matched to a gene: 10. The CDR3 coding sequence is TGTGCCAGCTCACCTACGGGGACAGAACCAGATCAGCCCCAGCATTTT. Protein: CASSPTGTEPDQPQHF.

Here the CDR3 DNA reads TGTGCCAGCGGGGTGGGGGACGCCACTTCCTACGAGCAGTACTTC. Protein sequence: CASGVGDATSYEQYF. V is TRBV28 and J is TRBJ2-7, with D perhaps TRBD1 or TRBD2 (5 bases each). Germline V gene sequence: CDR1 MDHEN, CDR2 SYDVKM. This CDR3 has 15 amino acids. V was clipped by 8 bases and J by 1 base, with 18 bases between them.

The gene calls are TRBV6-6 and TRBJ1-4; TRBD1 agrees at 8 bases. Trimming removed 5 bases from V and 9 bases from J; junction bases left unmatched: 11. There are 15 residues in the CDR3. The germline CDR1 and CDR2 sequences are MNHNY and SVGAGI (reference sequence). The DNA of the CDR3 is TGTGCCAGCAGTCACGGGACAGGCGTTGCTCAAAAACTGTTTTTT. Its translation: CASSHGTGVAQKLFF.

The genes are TRBV9 and TRBJ2-1; 7 bases are shared with TRBD1. In germline, CDR1 is SGDLS, CDR2 YYNGEE. The V segment lost 3 bases and the J segment 6 bases; nucleotides outside the gene matches: 3. This CDR3 is built from 13 residues. CDR3 sequence reads: CASSGQGPNEQFF. CDR3 DNA sequence: TGTGCCAGCAGCGGACAGGGACCCAATGAGCAGTTCTTC.

This chain links TRBV10-2 with TRBJ2-7; TRBD1 might be the D (5 bases). Germline lookup yields CDR1 WSHSY and CDR2 SAAADI. V lost 4 bases and J 6 bases, leaving 13 bases between the germline ends. The CDR3 contains 13 residues. CDR3 residues: CASSVRQGSEQYF. The CDR3 nucleotides read TGCGCCAGCAGTGTTAGGCAGGGCAGCGAGCAGTACTTC.

This clone was seen once. The genes are TRBV24-1 and TRBJ1-2; D is ambiguous. The CDR3 totals 11 residues. V gave up 5 bases and J gave up 6 bases, with 6 bases separating them. Per germline, CDR1 KGHDR and CDR2 SFDVKD. CDR3 coding DNA: TGTGCCACCAGTGGGGAGGATGGCTACACCTTC. Its protein is CATSGEDGYTF.

This clone is a singleton in its sample. J is TRBJ1-6 and V is TRBV2; D is uncertain. V lost 4 bases and J lost 9, with 16 bases in between. CDR1 is SNHLY, CDR2 FYNNEI, per germline. The CDR3 length is 15 residues. CDR3 sequence (DNA): TGTGCCAGCAGTGCGGAGGGCGGTGGTAGTTCACCCCTCCACTTT. Translating it yields CASSAEGGGSSPLHF.

The chain's CDR3 is CASSKTVFGSPLHF. CDR3 DNA sequence: TGTGCCAGCAGCAAGACAGTTTTTGGTTCACCCCTCCACTTT. The gene calls are TRBV28 and TRBJ1-6, with D possibly TRBD1 on 5 matching bases. The CDR3 consists of 14 residues. The V end was cut by 6 bases, the J end by 9 bases, with 15 bases between. CDR1 is MDHEN, CDR2 SYDVKM, per germline.

V gene TRBV6-5 combines with J gene TRBJ1-5, with TRBD1 as a possible D gene (6 bases). V was cut by 2 bases and J by 2 bases, with 10 bases left in between. CDR3 length: 15 residues. From germline, CDR1 is MNHEY and CDR2 SVGAGI. The CDR3 reads CASSYRYRGNQPQHF. The CDR3 region has the DNA TGTGCCAGCAGTTACCGTTACAGGGGCAATCAGCCCCAGCATTTT.

The gene calls are TRBV30 and TRBJ1-3, with D perhaps TRBD1 (5 bases). Trimming removed 1 base from V and 6 bases from J, with 16 bases in between. CDR3 size: 15 residues. The V gene's germline CDR1 is GTSNPN and CDR2 SVGIG (reference sequence). In DNA form, the CDR3 reads TGTGCCTGGAGTGATCGGGGGACGTGGGAAAACACCATATATTTT. This sequence encodes CAWSDRGTWENTIYF.

The chain has TRBV6-5 and TRBJ1-1, with D unclear. The V gene's germline CDR1 is MNHEY and CDR2 SVGAGI. The CDR3 loop spans 13 amino acids. V lost 5 bases, J lost 4 bases, and 11 bases lay in between. CDR3 nucleotide sequence: TGTGCCAGCAGTCCCGATACGCGCACTGAAGCTTTCTTT. It is translated as CASSPDTRTEAFF.

This sequence joins TRBV28 and TRBJ1-1, with a tentative D call TRBD1 (6 bases). This CDR3 is 16 amino acids long. The germline CDR1 and CDR2 sequences are MDHEN and SYDVKM. Trimming cost V 5 bases and J 4 bases, with 20 bases left between them. The CDR3 DNA reads TGTGCCAGCAGTATAAACCTCTTGAAAGGGGGCACTGAAGCTTTCTTT. This sequence encodes CASSINLLKGGTEAFF.

This rearrangement joins TRBV6-6 to TRBJ1-6; a possible D gene is TRBD1 (5 bases). Germline values: CDR1 MNHNY, CDR2 SVGAGI (reference sequence). With 6 bases removed from V and 10 bases from J, the gap between germline ends came to 13 bases. This CDR3 is built from 13 residues. The CDR3 nucleotides are TGTGCCAGCAGCCAGGGTTTTGACTCACCCCTCCACTTT. It translates to CASSQGFDSPLHF.